One sample yielded the 20 T cell receptor beta chains listed below, sequenced in a study of neurological immune-mediated disorders (dated by TCRdb to the late 2010s). Libraries were constructed by 5' RACE. Sequenced on an Illumina HiSeq 2500. The public reads were reprocessed in TCRdb via fastp at Q25 and MiXCR, keeping in-frame beta chains. When rows share a CDR3 protein, they turn into one entry using the most common DNA and genes. Recorded for this sample are 55,000 to 70,000 distinct CDR3 sequences; roughly 3% of them occurred a single time. The ten largest clonotypes hold around 5.2% of the sample. The sample comprised PBMCs. All receptors derive from a woman aged 50 to 60 with multiple sclerosis.

This clonotype was seen many times. J is TRBJ2-1 and V is TRBV5-1; TRBD2 is a possible D gene (6 bases). Looked up from germline, CDR1 is SGHRS and CDR2 is YFSETQ. The V gene lost 6 bases and the J gene lost 6 bases, with 19 bases spanning the gap. This CDR3 comprises 15 residues. The CDR3 nucleotides are TGCGCCAGCACCGACCCCCGGACTAATGGCAATGAGCAGTTCTTC. Encoded protein: CASTDPRTNGNEQFF.

This clonotype was detected only once. One base away lies a much larger clone, so this may be a sequencing read error. The V and J genes are TRBV5-6 and TRBJ2-7; no firm D call. V was shortened by 3 bases and J by 4 bases, with 11 bases between the two germline ends. The CDR3 has 13 amino acids. The germline V gene encodes CDR1 SGHDT and CDR2 YYEEEE. In nucleotides, the CDR3 is TGTGCCAGCAGCTCCCAATTACTTTACGAGCAGTACTTC. Translation: CASSSQLLYEQYF.

This clonotype was found many times. The chain employs TRBV12-3 or TRBV12-4 and TRBJ2-2, with 12 bases lining up with TRBD2. V shed 6 bases, J shed 4 bases, and the junction held 12 bases outside the gene matches. This CDR3 comprises 18 residues. DNA of the CDR3: TGTGCCAGCAGGGGACTAGCGGGCGCCCAGGGTGGCACCGGGGAGCTGTTTTTT. Residues: CASRGLAGAQGGTGELFF.

This clonotype was seen many times. The rearrangement uses TRBV5-1 and TRBJ2-4; tentative D call: TRBD2 (6 bases). Germline values: CDR1 SGHRS, CDR2 YFSETQ. CDR3 length: 15 residues. Trimming left V 4 bases short and J 9 bases short, with 20 bases between. This CDR3 is CASSASLAGTGIQYF. In DNA form, the CDR3 reads TGCGCCAGCAGCGCGTCTCTCGCGGGAACAGGCATTCAGTACTTC.

This clonotype has a count of ten or more. This chain connects TRBV5-1 to TRBJ2-5; TRBD1 matches at 9 bases. Germline V lookup: CDR1 SGHRS, CDR2 YFSETQ. The V gene end was trimmed by 1 base and the J gene end by 2 bases; junction bases not matched to a gene: 3. This CDR3 comprises 15 residues. The CDR3 spells CASSLTGTGQETQYF. The CDR3 DNA sequence: TGCGCCAGCAGCTTGACCGGGACAGGGCAAGAGACCCAGTACTTC.

This clonotype was counted ten times or more. The CDR3 DNA sequence: TGTGCCAGCAGCTCAAGACCAGCGGGAGGGCTGAAAGCCGGGGAGCTGTTTTTT. Translation: CASSSRPAGGLKAGELFF. The rearrangement uses TRBV7-2 and TRBJ2-2, with 10 bases identical to TRBD2. Trimming at V came to 4 bases and at J to 6 bases, leaving 14 bases not matched to a gene. Germline V gene sequence: CDR1 SGHTA, CDR2 FQGNSA. This CDR3 comprises 18 residues. Full variable domain (outside the CDR3, taken from reference TRBV7-2 and TRBJ2-2): GAGVSQSPSNKVTEKGKDVELRCDPISGHTALYWYRQSLGQGLEFLIYFQGNSAPDKSGLPSDRFSAERTGGSVSTLTIQRTQQEDSAVYLCASSSRPAGGLKAGELFFGEGSRLTVL.

This clonotype was recorded many times. The chain joins TRBV9 to TRBJ2-7; TRBD1 aligns across 7 bases. Germline CDR1 is SGDLS and CDR2 is YYNGEE. V dropped 4 bases and J dropped 3; count of bases not matched to a gene: 7. The CDR3 is 14 residues long. DNA for the CDR3: TGTGCCAGCAGCCCCCGGGACAGAGGCTACGAGCAGTACTTC. It codes for CASSPRDRGYEQYF.

This clonotype was observed at least ten times. V and J are TRBV12-3 or TRBV12-4 and TRBJ1-6, with D uncertain. Trimming removed 2 bases from V and 9 bases from J, with 14 bases in between. The CDR3 loop spans 15 amino acids. CDR3 residues: CASSLTGKIGSPLHF. For the CDR3, the DNA is TGTGCCAGCAGTTTAACCGGGAAAATCGGTTCACCCCTCCACTTT.

This clonotype was seen at least ten times. The rearrangement joins TRBV18 to TRBJ1-6; the D is unclear. CDR3 length equals 12 residues. Trimming took off 0 bases at V and 9 bases at J, with 3 bases between the two ends. Looked up from germline, CDR1 is KGHSH and CDR2 is LQKENI. The CDR3 nucleotides are TGTGCCAGCTCACCACCGGGTTCACCCCTCCACTTT. Translating it yields CASSPPGSPLHF. Drawing the rest from reference TRBV18 and TRBJ1-6, the complete variable domain is NAGVMQNPRHLVRRRGQEARLRCSPMKGHSHVYWYRQLPEEGLKFMVYLQKENIIDESGMPKERFSAEFPKEGPSILRIQQVVRGDSAAYFCASSPPGSPLHFGNGTRLTVT.

This clonotype was counted many times. The V gene is TRBV7-2, the J gene TRBJ1-5; D uncertain. Germline V gives CDR1 SGHTA, CDR2 FQGNSA. CDR3 length: 15 amino acids. The ends were cut back, 3 bases at V and 5 bases at J, with 14 bases in the middle. The CDR3 here is CASSFTPTRYQPQHF. The CDR3 bases are TGTGCCAGCAGCTTCACCCCGACTAGATATCAGCCCCAGCATTTT.

As to this clonotype: A much bigger clone sits one base away, suggesting this may be a read error. The V gene is TRBV20-1, the J gene TRBJ2-5; the D gene is possibly TRBD1 (6 bases). With 7 bases removed from V and 3 bases from J, the gap between germline ends came to 18 bases. The CDR3 has 14 amino acids. Germline V lookup: CDR1 DFQATT, CDR2 SNEGSKA (reference sequence). CDR3 DNA sequence: TGCAGTGTTAGCGAAACAGGGATCAAAGAGACCCAGTACTTC. Translation gives CSVSETGIKETQYF.

This clonotype was observed at least ten times. The chain has TRBV20-1 and TRBJ2-5; D may correspond to TRBD1 or TRBD2 (6 bases each). The V end lost 5 bases, the J end lost 4 bases, and 17 bases lay between the germline ends. The CDR3 totals 14 residues. CDR1 is DFQATT, CDR2 SNEGSKA, per germline (reference sequence). The DNA of the CDR3 is TGCAGTGCTGACAATTTGGGGGGCACAGAGACCCAGTACTTC. Translation gives CSADNLGGTETQYF.

The sample holds many counts of this clonotype. The chain carries TRBV6-2 or TRBV6-3 and TRBJ2-3, with a weak D call TRBD2 (5 bases). V was shortened by 6 bases and J by 1 base, with 8 bases between the two germline ends. Germline V lookup: CDR1 MNHEY, CDR2 SVGEGT. This CDR3 has 13 amino acids. The CDR3 sequence is CASREVGTDTQYF. The CDR3 nucleotides are TGTGCCAGCAGGGAGGTGGGCACAGATACGCAGTATTTT.

This clonotype was counted at least ten times. J is TRBJ2-2 and V is TRBV25-1; possible D gene TRBD1, 6 bases. Germline V gene lookup returns CDR1 MGHDK and CDR2 SYGVNS. The V end was cut by 7 bases, the J end by 6 bases, with 15 bases between. This CDR3 is built from 14 residues. CDR3 in DNA: TGTGCCAGCATGGGACAAGGGATGGCCGGGGAGCTGTTTTTT. Amino acids: CASMGQGMAGELFF.

Many counts were recorded for this clonotype. This chain joins TRBV20-1 and TRBJ2-2, with TRBD1 matching over 7 bases. Germline CDR1 DFQATT, CDR2 SNEGSKA (reference sequence). The CDR3 has 14 amino acids. J was trimmed by 6 bases and V by 5 bases; bases with no gene match: 9. DNA of the CDR3: TGCAGTGCTGATACGAACAGGGGTTCCGGGGAGCTGTTTTTT. Protein product: CSADTNRGSGELFF.

Many counts were recorded for this clonotype. The chain combines TRBV20-1 with TRBJ1-1; possibly TRBD1 for D (5 bases). The CDR3 contains 15 residues. Between the trimmed V and J ends, which lost 0 bases and 6 bases, there was a span of 17 bases. From germline, CDR1 is DFQATT and CDR2 SNEGSKA (reference sequence). The CDR3 sequence is CSARDPGPKDPEAFF. As DNA, the CDR3 is TGCAGTGCTAGAGATCCGGGACCAAAAGACCCTGAAGCTTTCTTT.

This clonotype has at least ten counts. The V gene is TRBV7-2, the J gene TRBJ2-2, with TRBD1 as a possible D gene (5 bases). Germline CDR1 SGHTA, CDR2 FQGNSA. V lost 5 bases, J lost 2 bases, and 12 bases lay in between. This CDR3 has 15 residues. The chain's CDR3 is CASSPPRVNTGELFF. CDR3 in DNA: TGTGCCAGCAGCCCCCCCAGGGTTAACACCGGGGAGCTGTTTTTT.

This clonotype was detected a few times. The genes are TRBV18 and TRBJ2-5, with D perhaps matching TRBD1 (5 bases). The germline V gene has CDR1 KGHSH and CDR2 LQKENI. The CDR3 spans 15 residues. The ends were cut back, 3 bases at V and 3 bases at J, with 14 bases in the middle. The CDR3 here is CASSPPKGLKETQYF. CDR3 DNA sequence: TGTGCCAGCTCACCGCCCAAGGGGCTTAAAGAGACCCAGTACTTC.

This clonotype came up many times. The chain joins TRBV12-3 or TRBV12-4 to TRBJ1-1; D unresolved. The CDR3 covers 12 residues. V lost 5 bases to trimming and J lost 7 bases, with 11 bases between them. In nucleotides, the CDR3 is TGTGCCAGCAGTCTCTTGGCAGGTGAAGCTTTCTTT. Its translation is CASSLLAGEAFF.

This clonotype has a count of ten or more. V gene TRBV9 combines with J gene TRBJ2-2, with TRBD2 matching 12 bases. Germline V lookup: CDR1 SGDLS, CDR2 YYNGEE. The CDR3 sequence is 17 residues long. V lost 0 bases to trimming and J lost 6 bases; unmatched junction nucleotides: 6. CDR3 residues: CASSVDHRLAGAGELFF. The DNA of the CDR3 is TGTGCCAGCAGCGTAGATCACAGACTAGCGGGAGCCGGGGAGCTGTTTTTT.